This T cell receptor beta chain was profiled in a study of graft-versus-host responses after intestinal transplantation. On this clone itself: Its antigen is still unknown.

The CDR3 has 16 residues. Germline CDR1 and CDR2: PRHDT and FYEKMQ (reference sequence). The V and J ends lost 2 bases and 0 bases respectively, with 14 bases between them. Assay: immunoSEQ multiplex PCR; the TCRdb copy retains only in-frame clones and omits some. The sample has 80,000 to 100,000 clones; roughly 91% are singletons. This sequence was found in a human donor who received an intestinal transplant. Sequencing used unstimulated CD4+ T cells sorted from spleen or lymph node cells, obtained before intestinal transplant. This chain connects TRBV13 to TRBJ2-7; the D gene is possibly TRBD1 (6 bases). CDR3 in amino acids: CASSLRGQGHSYEQYF. For the CDR3, the DNA is TGTGCCAGCAGCTTAAGGGGCCAGGGACACTCCTACGAGCAGTACTTC.